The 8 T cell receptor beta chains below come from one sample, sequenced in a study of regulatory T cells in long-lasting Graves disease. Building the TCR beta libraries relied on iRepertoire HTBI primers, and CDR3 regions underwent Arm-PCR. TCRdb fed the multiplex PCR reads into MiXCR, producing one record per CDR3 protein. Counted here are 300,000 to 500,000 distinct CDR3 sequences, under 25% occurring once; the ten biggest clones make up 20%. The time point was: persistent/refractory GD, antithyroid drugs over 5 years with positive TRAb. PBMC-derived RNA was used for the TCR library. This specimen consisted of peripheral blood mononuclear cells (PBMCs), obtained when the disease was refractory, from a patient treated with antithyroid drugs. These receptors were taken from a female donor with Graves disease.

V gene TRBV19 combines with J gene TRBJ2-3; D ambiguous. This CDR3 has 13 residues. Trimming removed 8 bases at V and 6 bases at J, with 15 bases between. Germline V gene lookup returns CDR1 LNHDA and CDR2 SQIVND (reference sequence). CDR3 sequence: CASRLGMADTQYF. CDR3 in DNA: TGTGCCAGTCGTCTTGGCATGGCGGATACGCAGTATTTT.

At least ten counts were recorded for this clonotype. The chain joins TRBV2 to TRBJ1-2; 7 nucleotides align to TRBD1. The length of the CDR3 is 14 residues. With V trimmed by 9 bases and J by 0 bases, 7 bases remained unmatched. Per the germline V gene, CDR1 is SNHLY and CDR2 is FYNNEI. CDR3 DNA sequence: TGTGCCAGAGACCGGGACAGCCCTAACTATGGCTACACCTTC. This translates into CARDRDSPNYGYTF.

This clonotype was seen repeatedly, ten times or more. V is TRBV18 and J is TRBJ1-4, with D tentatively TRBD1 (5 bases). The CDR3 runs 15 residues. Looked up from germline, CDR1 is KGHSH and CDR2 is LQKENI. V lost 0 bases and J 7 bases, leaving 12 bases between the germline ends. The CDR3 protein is CASSPPAGRGEKLFF. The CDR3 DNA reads TGTGCCAGCTCACCACCGGCGGGGCGCGGTGAAAAACTGTTTTTT.

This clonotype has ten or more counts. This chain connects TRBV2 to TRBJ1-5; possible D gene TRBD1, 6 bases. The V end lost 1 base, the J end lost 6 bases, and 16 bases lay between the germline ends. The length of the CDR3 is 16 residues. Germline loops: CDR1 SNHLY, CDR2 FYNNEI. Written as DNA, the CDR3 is TGTGCCAGCAGTGAAGAGTCTGGACAGTTGGGTCAGCCCCAGCATTTT. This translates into CASSEESGQLGQPQHF. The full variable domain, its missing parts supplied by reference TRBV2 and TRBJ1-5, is EPEVTQTPSHQVTQMGQEVILRCVPISNHLYFYWYRQILGQKVEFLVSFYNNEISEKSEIFDDQFSVERPDGSNFTLKIRSTKLEDSAMYFCASSEESGQLGQPQHFGDGTRLSIL.

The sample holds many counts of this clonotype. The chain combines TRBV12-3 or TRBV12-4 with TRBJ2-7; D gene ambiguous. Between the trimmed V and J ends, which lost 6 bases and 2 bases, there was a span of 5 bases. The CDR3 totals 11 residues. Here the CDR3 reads CASSQAYEQYF. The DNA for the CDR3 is TGTGCCAGCAGCCAAGCCTACGAGCAGTACTTC.

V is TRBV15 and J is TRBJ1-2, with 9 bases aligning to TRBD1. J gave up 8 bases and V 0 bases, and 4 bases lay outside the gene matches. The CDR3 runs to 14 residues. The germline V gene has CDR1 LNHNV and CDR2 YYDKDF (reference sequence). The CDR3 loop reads CATSRDGTGRGYTF. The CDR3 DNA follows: TGTGCCACCAGCAGAGATGGGACAGGGAGAGGCTACACCTTC.

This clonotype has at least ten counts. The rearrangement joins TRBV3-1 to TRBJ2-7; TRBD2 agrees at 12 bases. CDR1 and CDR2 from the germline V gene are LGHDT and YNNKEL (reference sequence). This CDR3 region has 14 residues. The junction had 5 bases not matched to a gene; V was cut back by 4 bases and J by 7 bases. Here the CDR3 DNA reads TGTGCCAGCAGCCGGACTAGCGGGACGAGGGAGCAGTACTTC. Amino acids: CASSRTSGTREQYF.

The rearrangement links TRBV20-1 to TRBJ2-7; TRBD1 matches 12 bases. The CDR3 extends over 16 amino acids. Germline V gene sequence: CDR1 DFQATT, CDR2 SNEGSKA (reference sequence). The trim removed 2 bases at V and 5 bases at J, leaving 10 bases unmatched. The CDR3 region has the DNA TGCAGTGCTAGAATTCTTTGGGACAGGGGGCTGGACGAGCAGTACTTC. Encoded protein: CSARILWDRGLDEQYF.